One sample yielded the 21 T cell receptor beta chains listed below, sequenced in a study of blood T cell repertoires in COVID-19. TCRdb keeps only in-frame clones here, not all; method: immunoSEQ multiplex PCR. The table has about 270,000 clones, less than 85% seen once; the top ten hold around 1.6%. Source material: peripheral blood. The receptors here all came from a human donor with COVID-19, enrolled during active disease. The donor label of this sample is uncertain.

This chain uses TRBV6-5 with TRBJ1-2; 8 nucleotides agree with TRBD1. Germline V gives CDR1 MNHEY, CDR2 SVGAGI. The CDR3 has 13 residues. J lost 8 bases, V lost 5 bases, and 7 bases had no gene match. This CDR3 is CASSPQTGAGYTF. In DNA, the CDR3 is TGTGCCAGCAGTCCTCAGACAGGGGCCGGCTACACCTTC.

This chain joins TRBV24-1 and TRBJ2-6; D unresolved. This CDR3 has 15 amino acids. V was cut by 4 bases and J by 4 bases, with 10 bases left in between. CDR1 KGHDR and CDR2 SFDVKD come from the germline V gene. CDR3 nucleotide sequence: TGTGCCACCAGTGACTCGTCAGTGGGGGCCAACGTCCTGACTTTC. This gives the protein CATSDSSVGANVLTF.

A few counts support this clone. The V gene is TRBV18, the J gene TRBJ2-1; 7 nucleotides match TRBD2. Trimming removed 2 bases from V and 4 bases from J; junction bases left unmatched: 5. Germline V gene sequence: CDR1 KGHSH, CDR2 LQKENI. There are 15 residues in the CDR3. The CDR3 DNA reads TGTGCCAGCTCACCAGACGGGAGGCATTACAATGAGCAGTTCTTC. It yields the protein CASSPDGRHYNEQFF.

V gene TRBV29-1 combines with J gene TRBJ1-2; 9 positions agree with TRBD1. The CDR3 has 13 amino acids. Germline CDR1 and CDR2: SQVTM and ANQGSEA. Trimming took 8 bases from V and 8 from J; bases not matched to a gene: 12. The CDR3 DNA sequence: TGCAGCTCCTTCGGACAGGGGAGGGAAGGCTACACCTTC. It encodes CSSFGQGREGYTF.

This clone was detected once. The chain has TRBV9 and TRBJ2-3; D is perhaps TRBD1 (5 bases). The length of the CDR3 is 15 residues. The germline CDR1 and CDR2 sequences are SGDLS and YYNGEE. V was pared by 0 bases and J by 0 bases, with 8 bases between. The CDR3 here is CASSVDHRSTDTQYF. The CDR3 coding sequence is TGTGCCAGCAGCGTAGATCACAGGAGCACAGATACGCAGTATTTT.

V usage is TRBV7-9 and J usage is TRBJ2-1, with D unclear. V lost 1 base and J 10 bases, leaving 11 bases between the germline ends. The CDR3 has 13 amino acids. Germline V gene lookup returns CDR1 SEHNR and CDR2 FQNEAQ (reference sequence). For the CDR3, the DNA is TGTGCCAGCAGCTTAGGGCTCGGCGGCGAGCAGTTCTTC. Amino acid sequence: CASSLGLGGEQFF. Filled out from reference TRBV7-9 and TRBJ2-1, the complete variable domain reads DTGVSQNPRHKITKRGQNVTFRCDPISEHNRLYWYRQTLGQGPEFLTYFQNEAQLEKSRLLSDRFSAERPKGSFSTLEIQRTEQGDSAMYLCASSLGLGGEQFFGPGTRLTVL.

This clone has a handful of counts. The chain combines TRBV10-3 with TRBJ1-6, with 10 bases matching TRBD1. The CDR3 runs 15 residues. Trimming at V came to 7 bases and at J to 12 bases, leaving 12 bases not matched to a gene. CDR1 is ENHRY, CDR2 SYGVKD, per germline. The CDR3 loop is CAITEGGQGERPLHF. CDR3 DNA sequence: TGTGCCATCACCGAGGGAGGACAGGGGGAGAGACCCCTCCACTTT.

This clone was observed a single time. V usage is TRBV2 and J usage is TRBJ2-6; TRBD2 aligns across 7 bases. This CDR3 has 17 amino acids. The germline CDR1 and CDR2 sequences are SNHLY and FYNNEI. V gave up 7 bases and J gave up 0 bases; unmatched junction bases: 9. CDR3: CASKYEAGTSGANVLTF. The DNA for the CDR3 is TGTGCCAGCAAGTACGAAGCGGGAACCTCTGGGGCCAACGTCCTGACTTTC.

The chain is built from TRBV27 and TRBJ1-6, with TRBD1 matching over 8 bases. This CDR3 has 15 residues. With V trimmed by 3 bases and J by 7 bases, 5 bases remained unmatched. Germline CDR1 is MNHEY and CDR2 is SMNVEV (reference sequence). The CDR3 nucleotides are TGTGCCAGCAGTTTCGGGACAGGTGGAAATTCACCCCTCCACTTT. Translating gives CASSFGTGGNSPLHF.

The V and J genes are TRBV28 and TRBJ2-7; 9 nucleotides line up with TRBD2. Trimming cost V 4 bases and J 5 bases; bases outside gene matches: 9. The germline gives CDR1 MDHEN, CDR2 SYDVKM. The CDR3 runs 15 residues. The CDR3 DNA reads as TGTGCCAGCAGTTGGCCGCGGGAGGGCCCCAACGAGCAGTACTTC. Translating it yields CASSWPREGPNEQYF.

This clone came up a few times. The gene calls are TRBV4-3 and TRBJ1-5, with 9 bases that match TRBD1. The CDR3 is 14 amino acids. V lost 3 bases to trimming and J lost 7 bases; unmatched junction nucleotides: 4. Germline CDR1 and CDR2: LGHNA and YSLEER. The CDR3 spells CASSQTGGGQPQHF. The CDR3 DNA follows: TGCGCCAGCAGCCAGACAGGGGGTGGCCAGCCCCAGCATTTT.

V gene TRBV28 combines with J gene TRBJ2-2; maybe TRBD2 (5 bases). The germline gives CDR1 MDHEN, CDR2 SYDVKM. Trimming removed 1 base from V and 9 bases from J, with 12 bases in between. This CDR3 comprises 14 residues. The DNA for the CDR3 is TGTGCCAGCAGTTTATCTCCTAGCAGGCGGGAGCTGTTTTTT. Protein sequence: CASSLSPSRRELFF. Complete variable domain (other parts from reference TRBV28 and TRBJ2-2): DVKVTQSSRYLVKRTGEKVFLECVQDMDHENMFWYRQDPGLGLRLIYFSYDVKMKEKGDIPEGYSVSREKKERFSLILESASTNQTSMYLCASSLSPSRRELFFGEGSRLTVL.

Many counts were recorded for this clone. The chain recombines TRBV14 with TRBJ2-3; D perhaps matches TRBD2 (6 bases). This CDR3 comprises 17 residues. Germline V gene sequence: CDR1 SGHDN, CDR2 FVKESK. V lost 2 bases and J 1 base, leaving 16 bases between the germline ends. CDR3 residues: CASSQLAGREGTDTQYF. CDR3 sequence (DNA): TGTGCCAGCAGCCAACTTGCGGGAAGGGAGGGCACAGATACGCAGTATTTT.

The rearrangement joins TRBV7-2 to TRBJ2-3; 12 positions agree with TRBD2. The CDR3 runs to 16 residues. The J segment lost 3 bases and the V segment lost 7 bases, leaving 8 bases of the junction unmatched. Germline assignment: CDR1 SGHTA and CDR2 FQGNSA. The CDR3 bases are TGTGCCAGCACTGACTGGGGGACTAGCGGGACAGATACGCAGTATTTT. Its translation: CASTDWGTSGTDTQYF.

This clone was observed a single time. V gene TRBV7-3 combines with J gene TRBJ2-1; tentatively, D is TRBD2 (6 bases). This CDR3 is 15 amino acids long. Germline values: CDR1 SGHTA, CDR2 FQGTGA. Trimming stripped 2 bases from V and 9 bases from J, with 17 bases between. CDR3 sequence reads: CASSLGAGPSGEQFF. The CDR3 DNA follows: TGTGCCAGCAGCTTAGGGGCGGGGCCCTCGGGTGAGCAGTTCTTC.

The V gene is TRBV3-1 (or the pseudogene TRBV3-2), the J gene TRBJ2-3; 7 bases agree with TRBD2. Germline V gene data show CDR1 as LGHDT and CDR2 as YNNKEL (reference sequence). The CDR3 sequence is 17 residues long. V dropped 1 base and J dropped 5; count of bases not matched to a gene: 12. CDR3 loop: CASSQAGLPRGIDTQYF. DNA of the CDR3: TGTGCCAGCAGCCAAGCGGGACTACCCCGGGGGATAGATACGCAGTATTTT.

This clone was seen only once. The DNA for the CDR3 is TGTGCCAGCAGCGCAACCACAGGGGTCGGTGGAAACACCATATATTTT. This encodes CASSATTGVGGNTIYF. The V call is TRBV9, the J call TRBJ1-3; 7 bases are shared with TRBD1. The CDR3 totals 16 residues. The V gene end was trimmed by 3 bases and the J gene end by 3 bases; junction bases not matched to a gene: 9. The germline V gene encodes CDR1 SGDLS and CDR2 YYNGEE.

The genes are TRBV29-1 and TRBJ1-5; the D gene is possibly TRBD1 (6 bases). V gave up 3 bases and J gave up 2 bases, with 8 bases separating them. Germline assignment: CDR1 SQVTM and CDR2 ANQGSEA. The CDR3 has 13 amino acids. The DNA of the CDR3 is TGCAGCGTTGACCCAGGGGGCAATCAGCCCCAGCATTTT. Amino acids: CSVDPGGNQPQHF.

V is TRBV6-6 and J is TRBJ2-3; D remains ambiguous. V lost 5 bases and J lost 1, with 19 bases in between. Germline values: CDR1 MNHNY, CDR2 SVGAGI (reference sequence). The CDR3 runs 17 residues. The CDR3 is CASSLPQQRRGTDTQYF. CDR3 nucleotides: TGTGCCAGCAGTCTACCCCAGCAGCGTCGTGGCACAGATACGCAGTATTTT.

This clone showed up just a few times. The chain combines TRBV28 with TRBJ2-3; 10 nucleotides line up with TRBD2. This CDR3 comprises 15 residues. V gave up 3 bases and J gave up 7 bases; unmatched junction bases: 7. From germline, CDR1 is MDHEN and CDR2 SYDVKM. CDR3 region: CASSLQREGLNTQYF. CDR3 bases: TGTGCCAGCAGTTTGCAGCGGGAGGGCCTAAATACGCAGTATTTT.

V usage is TRBV19 and J usage is TRBJ1-6; 7 bases agree with TRBD1. Germline CDR1 reads LNHDA; CDR2 reads SQIVND (reference sequence). J gave up 7 bases and V 4 bases, and 10 bases lay outside the gene matches. CDR3 length: 16 residues. CDR3 amino acids: CASSTPRQGRNSPLHF. DNA for the CDR3: TGTGCCAGTAGTACCCCGCGACAGGGTAGGAATTCACCCCTCCACTTT.